This T cell receptor beta chain was captured in a study of cytomegalovirus exposure and HLA in healthy donors. Study-level findings and limits: Several top significant clusters appeared, in a later analysis, to be linked to common viral pathogens.

PCR primers comprised 60 Vbeta and 13 Jbeta primers. Sequenced by immunoSEQ multiplex PCR; TCRdb stores in-frame clones only, minus some. The sample holds approximately 120,000 clones; around 75% are singletons and the top ten take about 3.3%. Germline CDR1 and CDR2: LGHNT and FRNRAP. This CDR3 region has 14 residues. J lost 8 bases, V lost 1 base, and 7 bases had no gene match. Note on this clone: What it binds is unknown.

The V and J genes are TRBV12-5 and TRBJ1-1; 7 bases align to TRBD1. This TCR was sampled from a woman aged 45-65 years in good health and CMV-seronegative. The source material was PBMCs. The CDR3 DNA reads TGTGCTAGTGGTTTGGACCTTAGGGGGCCCGAAGCTTTCTTT. Protein sequence: CASGLDLRGPEAFF.